This TCR beta chain was captured by sequencing in a study of blood T cell repertoires in COVID-19. Study summary: Donors in the United States, Italy and Spain gave samples during acute or convalescent COVID-19. The cDNA or gDNA used as material had been derived from T cells, B-cell-depleted T cells, or PBMCs.

Losses at the gene ends were 6 bases for V and 3 bases for J; bases not matched to a gene: 7. Germline V gene sequence: CDR1 MRHNA, CDR2 SNTAGT. The CDR3 loop spans 16 amino acids. The repertoire was sequenced with immunoSEQ multiplex PCR; TCRdb's copy has only in-frame clones and lacks some. The table lists 150,000 to 200,000 clones, approximately 82% of them singletons, with 7% in the top ten. The sequence derives from a woman aged 40 to 50 with COVID-19, enrolled during active disease. The sequenced material came from peripheral blood. This rearrangement joins TRBV6-4 to TRBJ2-2; TRBD2 agrees at 10 bases. In DNA form, the CDR3 reads TGTGCCAGCAGCCCTCTAGCGGGGGTGTACACCGGGGAGCTGTTTTTT. This codes for CASSPLAGVYTGELFF.